The 24 T cell receptor beta chains below were found in one sample sequenced in a study of identical twins. TCRdb recomputed calls from the 5' RACE reads with MiXCR, one row per CDR3 protein. The repertoire has about 890,000 distinct CDR3 sequences, approximately 13% of them found once; the top ten carry around 1.5%. In addition, the sample was reused for a study of yellow fever vaccine responses in identical twins.

The sequenced material came from PBMCs. These receptors were collected from a woman aged 18-29 years in good health.

This clonotype showed up just a few times. V gene TRBV7-9 combines with J gene TRBJ1-3; TRBD1 might be the D (5 bases). Germline V gives CDR1 SEHNR, CDR2 FQNEAQ (reference sequence). The CDR3 totals 14 residues. The V end was cut by 7 bases, the J end by 4 bases, with 14 bases between. The CDR3 region is CASTTAPPGNTIYF. CDR3 coding DNA: TGTGCCAGCACGACAGCACCTCCGGGAAACACCATATATTTT. Looking up the rest from reference TRBV7-9 and TRBJ1-3 gives the full variable domain: DTGVSQNPRHKITKRGQNVTFRCDPISEHNRLYWYRQTLGQGPEFLTYFQNEAQLEKSRLLSDRFSAERPKGSFSTLEIQRTEQGDSAMYLCASTTAPPGNTIYFGEGSWLTVV.

This clonotype has a handful of counts. CDR3 amino acids: CASSASGFGLAGSGTQYF. CDR3 in DNA: TGTGCCAGCAGCGCCTCCGGTTTCGGACTAGCGGGGAGTGGGACGCAGTATTTT. The chain uses TRBV11-2 and TRBJ2-3; 12 bases are shared with TRBD2. This CDR3 is built from 18 residues. Germline V gives CDR1 SGHAT, CDR2 FQNNGV. V was clipped by 5 bases and J by 9 bases; unmatched bases: 18.

There are a few counts of this clonotype. The chain links TRBV5-1 to TRBJ2-3; no definite D call. The CDR3 extends over 14 amino acids. V was cut by 0 bases and J by 4 bases, with 9 bases left in between. CDR1 is SGHRS, CDR2 YFSETQ, per germline. CDR3 bases: TGCGCCAGCAGCTTGGAGTTCGGCTCAGATACGCAGTATTTT. It codes for CASSLEFGSDTQYF.

This clonotype appeared a few times. The chain has TRBV5-1 and TRBJ1-6, with TRBD1 matching over 11 bases. This CDR3 region has 15 residues. Germline CDR1 SGHRS, CDR2 YFSETQ. Germline trimming cut 4 bases from V and 6 bases from J; bases unmatched to any gene: 3. In DNA, the CDR3 is TGCGCCAGCAGCACTGGGACAGGGGGTAATTCACCCCTCCACTTT. It codes for CASSTGTGGNSPLHF. The whole variable domain, filled in from reference TRBV5-1 and TRBJ1-6, reads KAGVTQTPRYLIKTRGQQVTLSCSPISGHRSVSWYQQTPGQGLQFLFEYFSETQRNKGNFPGRFSGRQFSNSRSEMNVSTLELGDSALYLCASSTGTGGNSPLHFGNGTRLTVT.

This clonotype was seen a few times. The genes are TRBV20-1 and TRBJ2-2; weak D call: TRBD2 (5 bases). Germline V gene sequence: CDR1 DFQATT, CDR2 SNEGSKA (reference sequence). V lost 3 bases and J lost 4, with 15 bases in between. The CDR3 is made up of 15 amino acids. The CDR3 is CSARDRGFSTGELFF. CDR3 in DNA: TGCAGTGCTAGGGACCGGGGTTTTAGCACCGGGGAGCTGTTTTTT.

This chain joins TRBV7-3 and TRBJ2-1; weak D call: TRBD2 (6 bases). This CDR3 region has 14 residues. Germline lookup yields CDR1 SGHTA and CDR2 FQGTGA. The germline V and J ends were trimmed by 7 bases and 4 bases, with 14 bases remaining between them. The CDR3 coding sequence is TGTGCCAGCAAAGCCGGGACTGGATACAATGAGCAGTTCTTC. As protein: CASKAGTGYNEQFF.

The CDR3 sequence is CASSFTGTRGVTQYF. The CDR3, as DNA: TGTGCCAGCAGTTTCACCGGGACTAGAGGGGTGACCCAGTACTTC. This chain connects TRBV12-3 or TRBV12-4 to TRBJ2-5; 8 bases agree with TRBD2. The CDR3 covers 15 residues. V lost 3 bases and J lost 7; bases outside the gene matches: 10.

The V and J genes are TRBV6-5 and TRBJ1-1, with 9 bases lining up with TRBD1. V gave up 6 bases and J gave up 5 bases; unmatched junction bases: 7. The CDR3 extends over 14 amino acids. CDR1 and CDR2 from the germline V gene are MNHEY and SVGAGI. The CDR3 loop is CASRLGQGWTEAFF. The CDR3, as DNA: TGTGCCAGCAGATTAGGACAGGGGTGGACTGAAGCTTTCTTT.

This sequence joins TRBV29-1 and TRBJ2-3; D is undetermined. With 7 bases removed from V and 2 bases from J, the gap between germline ends came to 13 bases. The germline V gene has CDR1 SQVTM and CDR2 ANQGSEA. The CDR3 covers 13 residues. The CDR3: CSGYRPNTDTQYF. The CDR3 nucleotides are TGCAGCGGGTACCGACCCAACACAGATACGCAGTATTTT.

There are many counts of this clonotype. The chain links TRBV6-4 to TRBJ2-3, with 14 nucleotides matching TRBD2. CDR1 is MRHNA, CDR2 SNTAGT, per germline. The length of the CDR3 is 16 residues. The V and J ends lost 6 bases and 5 bases, in that order; junction bases with no gene match: 7. The CDR3 region is CASSAGTSGGGDTQYF. The CDR3 DNA is TGTGCCAGCAGCGCCGGGACTAGCGGGGGCGGAGATACGCAGTATTTT.

The chain couples TRBV20-1 to TRBJ2-1; D not certain. The CDR3 sequence is 11 residues long. The V end was cut by 4 bases, the J end by 7 bases, with 8 bases between. Germline V gene data show CDR1 as DFQATT and CDR2 as SNEGSKA (reference sequence). The CDR3 DNA is TGCAGTGCTATTAGCTGGAATGAGCAGTTCTTC. This encodes CSAISWNEQFF.

This clonotype has more than one count but fewer than ten. This chain links TRBV5-1 with TRBJ2-7; unclear D gene. Trimming shortened V by 2 bases and J by 1 base, and 10 bases separated the two germline ends. The CDR3 totals 14 residues. Germline V lookup: CDR1 SGHRS, CDR2 YFSETQ. CDR3 DNA: TGCGCCAGCAGCTTTAATGGGCAATCCTACGAGCAGTACTTC. Encoded protein: CASSFNGQSYEQYF.

In DNA, the CDR3 is TGTGCCAGCAGTAGCGGGGGGAGGCCAGATACGCAGTATTTT. It encodes CASSSGGRPDTQYF. The chain is built from TRBV2 and TRBJ2-3; the match to TRBD2 covers 9 bases. The CDR3 has 14 amino acids. Germline-derived CDR1 and CDR2 are SNHLY and FYNNEI. J gave up 4 bases and V 5 bases, and 4 bases lay outside the gene matches.

The rearrangement joins TRBV28 to TRBJ2-3, with no clear D. Germline lookup yields CDR1 MDHEN and CDR2 SYDVKM. The CDR3 spans 15 residues. The V gene lost 6 bases and the J gene lost 2 bases, with 15 bases spanning the gap. The CDR3 DNA is TGTGCCAGCAGGTGGACCAAAATCATCACAGATACGCAGTATTTT. Translated: CASRWTKIITDTQYF.

This clonotype was counted a few times. J is TRBJ2-7 and V is TRBV2; maybe TRBD2 (5 bases). Trimming left V 6 bases short and J 2 bases short, with 11 bases between. Germline V lookup: CDR1 SNHLY, CDR2 FYNNEI. The length of the CDR3 is 13 residues. The DNA of the CDR3 is TGTGCCAGCAGGGGAGCGGTCCCCTACGAGCAGTACTTC. Protein: CASRGAVPYEQYF.

V is TRBV29-1 and J is TRBJ2-3; no firm D call. Trimming pared 6 bases from V and 0 bases from J, leaving 7 bases between. This CDR3 is 12 amino acids long. CDR1 is SQVTM, CDR2 ANQGSEA, per germline. CDR3 amino acids: CSVTASTDTQYF. CDR3 DNA sequence: TGCAGCGTGACGGCTAGCACAGATACGCAGTATTTT.

The chain links TRBV5-8 to TRBJ2-2, with TRBD2 as a possible D gene (5 bases). Germline V gene lookup returns CDR1 SGHTS and CDR2 YDEGEE. The V end lost 4 bases, the J end lost 5 bases, and 18 bases lay between the germline ends. The CDR3 sequence is 16 residues long. The DNA for the CDR3 is TGTGCCAGCAGCACCCGTGCAGCGCCGGGAACCGGGGAGCTGTTTTTT. Residues: CASSTRAAPGTGELFF.

This clonotype was detected only a few times. The J gene is TRBJ2-5, the V gene TRBV10-3; 14 bases match TRBD2. The germline V gene encodes CDR1 ENHRY and CDR2 SYGVKD. CDR3 length: 17 residues. V lost 10 bases, J lost 5 bases, and 15 bases stayed unmatched. The CDR3 reads CATDPGTSGRVGETQYF. The CDR3 coding sequence is TGTGCCACCGATCCCGGGACTAGCGGGAGAGTCGGTGAGACCCAGTACTTC.

This clonotype was seen a few times. The chain uses TRBV5-1 and TRBJ1-5; TRBD1 matches at 8 bases. The germline CDR1 and CDR2 sequences are SGHRS and YFSETQ. Trimming cost V 4 bases and J 4 bases; bases outside gene matches: 7. The CDR3 consists of 15 residues. The CDR3 DNA sequence: TGCGCCAGCAGCCAAGAGGGACAGGCAAATCAGCCCCAGCATTTT. Residues: CASSQEGQANQPQHF.

In this sample, this clonotype turned up many times. The V and J genes are TRBV28 and TRBJ2-1, with D perhaps TRBD1 (6 bases). Germline assignment: CDR1 MDHEN and CDR2 SYDVKM. With 5 bases removed from V and 0 bases from J, the gap between germline ends came to 8 bases. The CDR3 is made up of 14 amino acids. The chain's CDR3 is CASSGGISYNEQFF. The DNA of the CDR3 is TGTGCCAGCAGTGGGGGCATCTCCTACAATGAGCAGTTCTTC.

Ten or more counts support this clonotype. This sequence joins TRBV20-1 and TRBJ1-5; D perhaps matches TRBD1 (5 bases). The CDR3 totals 13 residues. Germline values: CDR1 DFQATT, CDR2 SNEGSKA (reference sequence). Trimming stripped 3 bases from V and 4 bases from J, with 10 bases between. The CDR3 bases are TGCAGTGCTAGGGGGCCCTTGAATCAGCCCCAGCATTTT. Translated, it gives CSARGPLNQPQHF.

The chain links TRBV4-1 to TRBJ2-7; possibly TRBD2 for D (6 bases). The CDR3 length is 17 residues. Germline V gives CDR1 MGHRA, CDR2 YSYEKL. V shed 3 bases and J shed 2 bases, with 20 bases lying between them. CDR3 amino acids: CASSQTWTLAPTYEQYF. Here the CDR3 DNA reads TGCGCCAGCAGCCAGACTTGGACTCTAGCGCCGACCTACGAGCAGTACTTC.

The sample holds a few counts of this clonotype. The chain joins TRBV27 to TRBJ2-7; D is uncertain. V dropped 5 bases and J dropped 3 bases, with 20 bases sitting between them. Looked up from germline, CDR1 is MNHEY and CDR2 is SMNVEV (reference sequence). This CDR3 is built from 16 residues. CDR3 residues: CASSLYSPGQDYEQYF. The CDR3 nucleotides are TGTGCCAGCAGTCTATATTCACCCGGGCAGGACTACGAGCAGTACTTC.

The chain couples TRBV6-2 or TRBV6-3 to TRBJ2-3; unclear D gene. The V gene lost 0 bases and the J gene lost 4 bases, with 11 bases spanning the gap. The germline CDR1 and CDR2 sequences are MNHEY and SVGEGT. The CDR3 has 15 amino acids. The CDR3 DNA reads as TGTGCCAGCAGTTACTCGGATAGGGATCCAGATACGCAGTATTTT. Translated: CASSYSDRDPDTQYF.